The 13 T cell receptor beta chains below come from one sample, sequenced in a study of T cells in localized non-small cell lung cancer. Data came from immunoSEQ multiplex PCR; TCRdb stores just in-frame clones and leaves some out. The data contain tens of thousands of clones, about nine tenths of them singletons. The specimen was peripheral blood, collected before any cancer treatment. Every receptor here comes from a male donor aged 60 or over with stage III lung adenocarcinoma.

This clone has just one count. The chain is built from TRBV2 and TRBJ1-1, with 12 bases aligning to TRBD1. The CDR3 has 16 residues. The germline V gene encodes CDR1 SNHLY and CDR2 FYNNEI. V shed 6 bases, J shed 5 bases, and the junction held 10 bases outside the gene matches. CDR3 DNA sequence: TGTGCCAGCAGGGCGGTGGGACAGGGGGCCGGAACTGAAGCTTTCTTT. This translates into CASRAVGQGAGTEAFF.

The genes are TRBV5-1 and TRBJ2-5, with 12 bases lining up with TRBD1. The CDR3 length is 16 residues. Germline trimming cut 4 bases from V and 5 bases from J; bases unmatched to any gene: 9. The germline gives CDR1 SGHRS, CDR2 YFSETQ. The CDR3: CASSALGTGGAETQYF. The CDR3 DNA reads TGCGCCAGCAGCGCCCTCGGGACAGGGGGCGCGGAGACCCAGTACTTC.

A single count supports this clone. V gene TRBV5-1 combines with J gene TRBJ1-4, with a weak D call TRBD1 (5 bases). Trimming removed 0 bases at V and 8 bases at J, with 8 bases between. The germline V gene encodes CDR1 SGHRS and CDR2 YFSETQ. This CDR3 has 13 residues. The CDR3 sequence is CASSLGRGEKLFF. Here the CDR3 DNA reads TGCGCCAGCAGCTTGGGTAGGGGCGAAAAACTGTTTTTT.

The V call is TRBV21-1, the J call TRBJ2-7. TRBV21-1 constitutes a pseudogene. CDR3 length equals 12 residues. The CDR3 DNA follows: TGTGCCAGCAGCAAAGTCGACCACGAGCAGTACTTC. This encodes CASSKVDHEQYF.

The chain couples TRBV19 to TRBJ1-6; D is uncertain. Germline loops: CDR1 LNHDA, CDR2 SQIVND (reference sequence). This CDR3 has 14 amino acids. V was trimmed by 5 bases and J by 10 bases, leaving 15 bases between them. CDR3 coding DNA: TGTGCCAGTAGTCCGGGAGACTACGGATCACCCCTCCACTTT. Translation: CASSPGDYGSPLHF.

This chain connects TRBV5-5 to TRBJ1-4; unclear D gene. The germline V gene has CDR1 SGHKS and CDR2 YYEKEE (reference sequence). Trimming shortened V by 4 bases and J by 7 bases, and 17 bases separated the two germline ends. The CDR3 consists of 15 residues. The CDR3 sequence is CASSLLGSGSEKLFF. The CDR3 nucleotides read TGTGCCAGCAGCCTCCTGGGGTCGGGCTCTGAAAAACTGTTTTTT.

The rearrangement uses TRBV7-9 and TRBJ2-1; 10 bases align to TRBD2. The V gene end was trimmed by 4 bases and the J gene end by 4 bases; junction bases not matched to a gene: 7. This CDR3 has 16 residues. Germline V gives CDR1 SEHNR, CDR2 FQNEAQ (reference sequence). The CDR3 DNA sequence: TGTGCCAGCAGCTGGGGACTAGCGATAAATTACAATGAGCAGTTCTTC. Translation gives CASSWGLAINYNEQFF.

V gene TRBV18 combines with J gene TRBJ1-3; D uncertain. V lost 3 bases and J 3 bases, leaving 6 bases between the germline ends. The CDR3 has 13 residues. Germline V gene sequence: CDR1 KGHSH, CDR2 LQKENI. The CDR3 loop is CASSPDGGNTIYF. DNA for the CDR3: TGTGCCAGCTCACCGGACGGTGGAAACACCATATATTTT. Looking up the rest from reference TRBV18 and TRBJ1-3 gives the full variable domain: NAGVMQNPRHLVRRRGQEARLRCSPMKGHSHVYWYRQLPEEGLKFMVYLQKENIIDESGMPKERFSAEFPKEGPSILRIQQVVRGDSAAYFCASSPDGGNTIYFGEGSWLTVV.

The chain has TRBV10-3 and TRBJ2-3; 11 nucleotides match TRBD1. V lost 5 bases and J lost 3; bases outside the gene matches: 4. CDR3 length: 15 residues. Germline loops: CDR1 ENHRY, CDR2 SYGVKD. CDR3 region: CAISTGTGGTDTQYF. CDR3 bases: TGTGCCATCAGTACCGGGACAGGGGGTACAGATACGCAGTATTTT.

The chain is built from TRBV10-3 and TRBJ1-4; D is possibly TRBD1 (6 bases). Trimming took 8 bases from V and 4 from J, leaving 11 bases between them. The CDR3 is 13 residues long. CDR1 and CDR2 (germline): ENHRY, SYGVKD. The CDR3: CAIAGGGNEKLFF. The CDR3 DNA sequence: TGTGCCATCGCTGGAGGGGGTAATGAAAAACTGTTTTTT.

On this clone itself: The junction does not match germline at one end; this may be a read error. V gene TRBV7-7 combines with J gene TRBJ2-1; D might be TRBD2 (5 bases). Germline V gene sequence: CDR1 SSHAT, CDR2 FNYEAQ (reference sequence). The CDR3 is 13 residues long. CDR3 sequence (DNA): TGTGCTAGCAGCTTAGAGGAGGCTAATGAGCAGTTCTTC. Its protein is CASSLEEANEQFF.

This chain uses TRBV29-1 with TRBJ1-2; weak D call: TRBD1 (5 bases). The CDR3 runs to 13 residues. V lost 7 bases, J lost 4 bases, and 16 bases lay in between. Per germline, CDR1 SQVTM and CDR2 ANQGSEA. Written as DNA, the CDR3 is TGCAGCGGACTAGGAGGGGCAATCTATGGCTACACCTTC. It codes for CSGLGGAIYGYTF. Based on the CDR3 plus reference TRBV29-1 and TRBJ1-2, the full variable domain is SAVISQKPSRDICQRGTSLTIQCQVDSQVTMMFWYRQQPGQSLTLIATANQGSEATYESGFVIDKFPISRPNLTFSTLTVSNMSPEDSSIYLCSGLGGAIYGYTFGSGTRLTVV.

The rearrangement links TRBV7-6 to TRBJ2-3; perhaps TRBD2 as D (5 bases). The V gene lost 5 bases and the J gene lost 8 bases, with 20 bases spanning the gap. The CDR3 sequence is 15 residues long. Germline V gene sequence: CDR1 SGHVS, CDR2 FNYEAQ. CDR3 protein: CASSAEPTDFGTQYF. The CDR3 nucleotides read TGTGCCAGCAGCGCGGAACCGACGGACTTCGGTACGCAGTATTTT.